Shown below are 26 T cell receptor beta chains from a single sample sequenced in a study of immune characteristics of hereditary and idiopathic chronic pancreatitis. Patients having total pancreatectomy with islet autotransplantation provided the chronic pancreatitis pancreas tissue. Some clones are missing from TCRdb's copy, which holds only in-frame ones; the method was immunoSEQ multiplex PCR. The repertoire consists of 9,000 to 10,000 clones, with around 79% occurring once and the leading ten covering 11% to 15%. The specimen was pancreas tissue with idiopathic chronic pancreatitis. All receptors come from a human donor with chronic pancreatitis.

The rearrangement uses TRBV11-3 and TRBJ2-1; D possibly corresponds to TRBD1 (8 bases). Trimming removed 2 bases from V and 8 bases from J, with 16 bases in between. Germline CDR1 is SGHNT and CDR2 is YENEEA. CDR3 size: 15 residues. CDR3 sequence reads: CASSLRGGQAHEQFF. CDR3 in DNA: TGTGCCAGCAGCTTAAGGGGGGGACAGGCCCATGAGCAGTTCTTC.

Here the CDR3 DNA reads TGTGCCAGCAGCCTAGGGACAGTCAATCAGCCCCAGCATTTT. Translated, it gives CASSLGTVNQPQHF. The chain combines TRBV7-9 with TRBJ1-5; TRBD1 matches at 7 bases. Germline V gene sequence: CDR1 SEHNR, CDR2 FQNEAQ (reference sequence). V shed 5 bases and J 3 bases; nucleotides not matched to a gene: 4. The CDR3 has 14 residues. Looking up the rest from reference TRBV7-9 and TRBJ1-5 gives the full variable domain: DTGVSQNPRHKITKRGQNVTFRCDPISEHNRLYWYRQTLGQGPEFLTYFQNEAQLEKSRLLSDRFSAERPKGSFSTLEIQRTEQGDSAMYLCASSLGTVNQPQHFGDGTRLSIL.

The CDR3 region is CAWTLRDRTTGELFF. DNA for the CDR3: TGTGCCTGGACCCTCCGGGACAGGACCACCGGGGAGCTGTTTTTT. The genes are TRBV30 and TRBJ2-2; 8 positions match TRBD1. Germline trimming cut 4 bases from V and 4 bases from J; bases unmatched to any gene: 8. Germline V gene lookup returns CDR1 GTSNPN and CDR2 SVGIG (reference sequence). CDR3 length: 15 residues.

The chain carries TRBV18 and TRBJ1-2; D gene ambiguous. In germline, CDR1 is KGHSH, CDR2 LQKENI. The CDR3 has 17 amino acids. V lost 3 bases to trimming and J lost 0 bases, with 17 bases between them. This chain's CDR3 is CASSPRPGSDSNYGYTF. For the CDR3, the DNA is TGTGCCAGCTCACCTCGACCGGGCAGCGATTCTAACTATGGCTACACCTTC. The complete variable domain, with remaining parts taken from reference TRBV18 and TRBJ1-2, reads NAGVMQNPRHLVRRRGQEARLRCSPMKGHSHVYWYRQLPEEGLKFMVYLQKENIIDESGMPKERFSAEFPKEGPSILRIQQVVRGDSAAYFCASSPRPGSDSNYGYTFGSGTRLTVV.

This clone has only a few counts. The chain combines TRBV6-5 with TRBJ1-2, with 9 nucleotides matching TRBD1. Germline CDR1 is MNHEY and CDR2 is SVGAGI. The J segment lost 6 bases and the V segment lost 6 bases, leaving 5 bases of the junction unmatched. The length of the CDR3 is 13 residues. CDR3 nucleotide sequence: TGTGCCAGCAGCCGGGGGGACAGGGATGGCTACACCTTC. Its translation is CASSRGDRDGYTF.

The CDR3 sequence: CASSVGGRNEQFF. The CDR3 DNA is TGTGCCAGCAGCGTAGGGGGCCGGAATGAGCAGTTCTTC. This chain connects TRBV9 to TRBJ2-1, with D possibly being TRBD1 (5 bases). Trimming cost V 0 bases and J 7 bases, with 8 bases left between them. Per germline, CDR1 SGDLS and CDR2 YYNGEE. This CDR3 contains 13 residues.

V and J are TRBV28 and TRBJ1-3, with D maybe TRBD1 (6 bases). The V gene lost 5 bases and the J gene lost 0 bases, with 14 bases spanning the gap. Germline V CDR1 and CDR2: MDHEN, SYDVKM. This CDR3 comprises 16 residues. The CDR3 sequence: CASSTSGEGSGNTIYF. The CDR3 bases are TGTGCCAGCAGTACTTCAGGGGAAGGCTCTGGAAACACCATATATTTT.

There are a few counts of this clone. Here the CDR3 DNA reads TGCAGCGTTGGGGGGATCGTGAACACTGAAGCTTTCTTT. Translation: CSVGGIVNTEAFF. The genes are TRBV29-1 and TRBJ1-1; D possibly corresponds to TRBD1 (5 bases). The length of the CDR3 is 13 residues. V shed 4 bases and J shed 0 bases, with 9 bases lying between them. Germline CDR1 and CDR2: SQVTM and ANQGSEA.

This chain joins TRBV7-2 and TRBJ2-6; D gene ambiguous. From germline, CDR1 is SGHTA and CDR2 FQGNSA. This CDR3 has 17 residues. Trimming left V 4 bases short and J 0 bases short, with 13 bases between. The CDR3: CASSSPIGPSGANVLTF. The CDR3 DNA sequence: TGTGCCAGCAGCTCCCCAATCGGGCCCTCTGGGGCCAACGTCCTGACTTTC.

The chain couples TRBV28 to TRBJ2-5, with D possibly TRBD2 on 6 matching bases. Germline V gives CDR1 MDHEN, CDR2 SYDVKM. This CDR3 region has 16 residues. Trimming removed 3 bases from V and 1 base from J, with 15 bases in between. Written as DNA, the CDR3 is TGTGCCAGCAGTTTCCCCGGGAGAGGGATCCAAGAGACCCAGTACTTC. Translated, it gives CASSFPGRGIQETQYF.

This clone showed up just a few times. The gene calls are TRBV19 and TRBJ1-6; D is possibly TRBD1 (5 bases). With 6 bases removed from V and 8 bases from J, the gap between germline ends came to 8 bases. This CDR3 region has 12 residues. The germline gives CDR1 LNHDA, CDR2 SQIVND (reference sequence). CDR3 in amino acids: CASRLGDSPLHF. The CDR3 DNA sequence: TGTGCCAGTAGACTGGGGGATTCACCCCTCCACTTT.

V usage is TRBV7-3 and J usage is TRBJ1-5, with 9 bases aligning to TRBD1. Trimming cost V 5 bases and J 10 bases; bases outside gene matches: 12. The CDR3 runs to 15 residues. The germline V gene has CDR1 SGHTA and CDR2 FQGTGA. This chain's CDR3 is CASSPPGQGKCPQHF. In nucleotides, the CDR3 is TGTGCCAGCAGCCCGCCGGGACAGGGTAAATGTCCCCAGCATTTT.

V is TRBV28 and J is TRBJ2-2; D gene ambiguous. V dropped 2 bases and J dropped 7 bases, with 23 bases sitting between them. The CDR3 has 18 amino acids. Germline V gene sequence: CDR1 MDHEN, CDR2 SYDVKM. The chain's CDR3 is CASSLSRAKGSSLGELFF. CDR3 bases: TGTGCCAGCAGTTTAAGTAGGGCCAAGGGCAGTTCTCTCGGGGAGCTGTTTTTT.

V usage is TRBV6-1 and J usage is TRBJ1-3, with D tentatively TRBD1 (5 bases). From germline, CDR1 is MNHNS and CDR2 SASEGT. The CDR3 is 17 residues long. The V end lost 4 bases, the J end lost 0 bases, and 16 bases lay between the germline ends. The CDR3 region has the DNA TGTGCCAGCAGTGCGTGGGACTTAGGGGCCTCTGGAAACACCATATATTTT. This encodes CASSAWDLGASGNTIYF.

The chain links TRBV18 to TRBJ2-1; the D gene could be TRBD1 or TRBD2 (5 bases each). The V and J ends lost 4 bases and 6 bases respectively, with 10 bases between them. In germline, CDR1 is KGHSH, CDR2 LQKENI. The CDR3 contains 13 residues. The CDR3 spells CASSRRDRNEQFF. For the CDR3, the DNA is TGTGCCAGCTCACGAAGGGACCGCAATGAGCAGTTCTTC.

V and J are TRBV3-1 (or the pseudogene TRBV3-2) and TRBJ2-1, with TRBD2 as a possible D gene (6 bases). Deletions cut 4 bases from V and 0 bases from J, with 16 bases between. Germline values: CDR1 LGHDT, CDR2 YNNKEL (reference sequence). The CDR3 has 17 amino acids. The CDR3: CASSLLFGGNSYNEQFF. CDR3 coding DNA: TGTGCCAGCAGCCTTTTATTTGGGGGGAACTCCTACAATGAGCAGTTCTTC.

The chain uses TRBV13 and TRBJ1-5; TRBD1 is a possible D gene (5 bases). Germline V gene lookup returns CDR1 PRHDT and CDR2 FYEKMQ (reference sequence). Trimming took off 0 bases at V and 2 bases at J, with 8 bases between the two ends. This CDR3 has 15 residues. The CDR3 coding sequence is TGTGCCAGCAGCTTAGGGGGGCGGGGCAATCAGCCCCAGCATTTT. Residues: CASSLGGRGNQPQHF.

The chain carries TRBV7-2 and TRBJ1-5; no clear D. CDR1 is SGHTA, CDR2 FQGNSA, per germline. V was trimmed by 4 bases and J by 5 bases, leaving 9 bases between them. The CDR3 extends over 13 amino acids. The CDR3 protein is CASSWGYHQPQHF. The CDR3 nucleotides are TGTGCCAGCAGCTGGGGATACCATCAGCCCCAGCATTTT.

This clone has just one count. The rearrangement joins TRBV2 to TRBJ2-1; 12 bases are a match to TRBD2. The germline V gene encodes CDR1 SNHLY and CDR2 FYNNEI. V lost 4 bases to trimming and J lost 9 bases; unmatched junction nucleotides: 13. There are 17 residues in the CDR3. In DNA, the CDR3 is TGTGCCAGCAGTGGCTTAACTAGCGGGGGGTCCCACAGTGAGCAGTTCTTC. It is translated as CASSGLTSGGSHSEQFF.

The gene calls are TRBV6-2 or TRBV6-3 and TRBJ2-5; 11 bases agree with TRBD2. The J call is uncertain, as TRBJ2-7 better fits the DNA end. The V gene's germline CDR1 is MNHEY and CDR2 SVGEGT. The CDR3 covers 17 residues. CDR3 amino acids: CASSYSTSGDRLHEQYF. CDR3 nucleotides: TGTGCCAGCAGTTACTCGACTAGCGGGGATCGATTACACGAGCAGTACTTC.

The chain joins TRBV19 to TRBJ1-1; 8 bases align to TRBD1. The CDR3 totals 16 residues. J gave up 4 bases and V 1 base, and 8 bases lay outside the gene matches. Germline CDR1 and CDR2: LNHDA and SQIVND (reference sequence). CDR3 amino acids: CASSIAQGAGGTEAFF. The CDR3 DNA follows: TGTGCCAGTAGTATAGCCCAGGGGGCAGGTGGCACTGAAGCTTTCTTT.

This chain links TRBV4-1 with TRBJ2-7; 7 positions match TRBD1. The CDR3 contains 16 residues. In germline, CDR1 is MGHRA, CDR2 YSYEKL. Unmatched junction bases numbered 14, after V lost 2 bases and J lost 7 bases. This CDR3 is CASSQTIRQGQGEQYF. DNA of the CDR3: TGCGCCAGCAGCCAAACTATCAGACAGGGCCAGGGAGAGCAGTACTTC.

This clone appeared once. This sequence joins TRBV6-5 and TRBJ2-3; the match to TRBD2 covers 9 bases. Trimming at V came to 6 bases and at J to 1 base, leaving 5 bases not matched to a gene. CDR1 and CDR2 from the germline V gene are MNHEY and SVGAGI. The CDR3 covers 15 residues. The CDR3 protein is CASSRLAVRTDTQYF. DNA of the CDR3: TGTGCCAGCAGCCGACTAGCGGTGCGCACAGATACGCAGTATTTT.

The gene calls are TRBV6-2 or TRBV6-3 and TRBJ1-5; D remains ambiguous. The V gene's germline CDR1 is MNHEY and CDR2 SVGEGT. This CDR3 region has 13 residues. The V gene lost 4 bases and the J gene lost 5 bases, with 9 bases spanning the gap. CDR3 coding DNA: TGTGCCAGCAGTTTAGACACTTATCAGCCCCAGCATTTT. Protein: CASSLDTYQPQHF.

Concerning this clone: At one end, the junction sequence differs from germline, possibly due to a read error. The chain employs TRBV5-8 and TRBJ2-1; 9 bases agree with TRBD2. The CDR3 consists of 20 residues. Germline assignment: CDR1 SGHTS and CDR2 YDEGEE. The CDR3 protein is CATSLERGRGGRSSYNEQFF. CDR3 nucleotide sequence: TGTGCCACCAGCTTGGAAAGGGGGCGGGGGGGCCGGAGCTCCTACAATGAGCAGTTCTTC.

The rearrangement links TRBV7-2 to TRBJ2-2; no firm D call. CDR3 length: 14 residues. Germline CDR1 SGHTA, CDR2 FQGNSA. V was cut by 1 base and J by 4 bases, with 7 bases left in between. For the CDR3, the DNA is TGTGCCAGCAGCTTAGTGGGCGCCACCGGGGAGCTGTTTTTT. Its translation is CASSLVGATGELFF.